In its sample, the clone carrying this T cell receptor beta chain was seen a few times. Antigen specificity is unknown. This CDR3 is built from 16 residues. Trimming cost V 4 bases and J 4 bases; bases outside gene matches: 6. Germline CDR1 is SGDLS and CDR2 is YYNGEE. These data are taken from a study of T cells in localized non-small cell lung cancer. Study-wide points: Longer survival (overall) was linked to higher T cell density in blood.

Clones were sequenced by immunoSEQ multiplex PCR, and TCRdb holds only the in-frame ones, with some missing. The table shows some 20,000 clones, with roughly four fifths occurring only once. V gene TRBV9 combines with J gene TRBJ2-1; 12 bases match TRBD2. This material consisted of peripheral blood, taken before any cancer treatment. The TCR originated in a man aged 35-69 years with stage I lung adenocarcinoma. The CDR3 nucleotides are TGTGCCAGCAGCTTGACTAGCGGGAGTAGGTACAATGAGCAGTTCTTC. This sequence encodes CASSLTSGSRYNEQFF.